This is a list of T cell receptor beta chains from one sample in a study of T cell responses to AZD1222 COVID-19 vaccine. TCRdb keeps only in-frame clones here, not all; method: immunoSEQ multiplex PCR. The sample lists over 100,000 clones, 85% to 95% seen once, with 5.5% to 8% in the top ten. This specimen consisted of peripheral blood, obtained on day 0 of AZD1222 vaccination. These receptors originate from an adult in good health. CDR3s include the opening cysteine and the closing phenylalanine or tryptophan. Each record gives: clone size, V gene, J gene, D gene, CDR3 protein, CDR3 DNA. The D gene is left open where the match is weak. A row's size may be missing; if present it is once, few, many or a size class.

NA	TRBV7-2	TRBJ2-7	TRBD1	CASRLTGTGVYEQYF	TGTGCCAGCAGACTTACCGGGACAGGGGTCTACGAGCAGTACTTC
NA	TRBV6-2/TRBV6-3	TRBJ2-3	TRBD2	CASSYRTSGSLDTQYF	TGTGCCAGCAGTTATCGGACTAGCGGGAGTTTAGATACGCAGTATTTT
NA	TRBV28	TRBJ2-4	TRBD2	CASSLTGTSVTTAMGAKNIQYF	TGTGCCAGCAGCCTTACCGGGACTAGCGTCACCACCGCGATGGGAGCCAAAAACATTCAGTACTTC
once	TRBV7-2	TRBJ2-7	TRBD2	CASSLDEAGLAHEQYF	TGTGCCAGCAGCTTAGATGAGGCGGGACTAGCCCACGAGCAGTACTTC
NA	TRBV28	TRBJ2-7	NA	CASNRKGAGGYEQYF	TGTGCCAGCAACAGAAAGGGGGCGGGAGGATACGAGCAGTACTTC
NA	TRBV4-3	TRBJ2-2	TRBD2	CASSRGLAGASWSGELFF	TGCGCCAGCAGCCGCGGACTAGCGGGAGCTTCTTGGTCCGGGGAGCTGTTTTTT
NA	TRBV7-6	TRBJ1-1	NA	CASSPKTNTEAFF	TGTGCCAGCAGCCCCAAGACGAACACTGAAGCTTTCTTT
NA	TRBV7-2	TRBJ1-2	TRBD1	CASSLPGQGYGYTF	TGTGCCAGCAGCCTCCCGGGACAGGGCTATGGCTACACCTTC
NA	TRBV28	TRBJ1-6	NA	CASSPARVNSPLHF	TGTGCCAGCTCACCGGCAAGGGTTAATTCACCCCTCCACTTT
NA	TRBV7-2	TRBJ1-5	NA	CASSPALYQPQHF	TGTGCCAGCAGCCCTGCGCTGTATCAGCCCCAGCATTTT
NA	TRBV10-1	TRBJ2-1	NA	CASNPLHRPPGNEQFF	TGCGCCAGCAACCCGCTACACAGGCCCCCGGGCAATGAGCAGTTCTTC
NA	TRBV19	TRBJ1-2	TRBD1	CASSTGQGLYGYTF	TGTGCCAGTAGTACAGGACAGGGCCTCTATGGCTACACCTTC
NA	TRBV6-5	TRBJ2-7	NA	CASGAGVEQYF	TGTGCCAGCGGAGCAGGGGTCGAGCAGTACTTC
NA	TRBV6-2/TRBV6-3	TRBJ1-1	NA	CASSYVAMGTEAFF	TGTGCCAGCAGTTACGTCGCGATGGGCACTGAAGCTTTCTTT
NA	TRBV28	TRBJ2-2	NA	CASTNGATSTGELFF	TGTGCCAGCACCAACGGGGCCACGAGCACCGGGGAGCTGTTTTTT
NA	TRBV12-5	TRBJ2-1	NA	CASGALGHNEQFF	TGTGCTAGCGGGGCTTTGGGCCACAATGAGCAGTTCTTC
NA	TRBV12-3/TRBV12-4	TRBJ1-1	NA	CASSDGRPEAFF	TGTGCCAGCAGTGACGGACGACCGGAAGCTTTCTTT